The entry below gives a single T cell receptor (beta chain) sequence along with its context. Its antigen is not known. The data are from a study of blood T cells in healthy people across ages. Whole-study findings and limits: When one million T cells were used, diversity estimates were thought to be underestimates.

V was clipped by 6 bases and J by 7 bases, with 13 bases between them. The CDR3 is made up of 14 amino acids. A second PCR, run for about 7 to 12 cycles, used a sample-barcoded 5' primer plus a J-beta primer mix. TCRdb re-called the 5' RACE reads through MiXCR, storing one row per CDR3 protein. Of approximately 800,000 distinct CDR3 sequences in the sample, about 47% were seen once. The sequence was obtained from a man older than 75 in good health. The sequenced material came from blood. V usage is TRBV12-3 or TRBV12-4 and J usage is TRBJ1-6; no definite D call. CDR3 bases: TGTGCCAGCAGGGCTCGAGGAGTCAATTCACCCCTCCACTTT. Translation gives CASRARGVNSPLHF.